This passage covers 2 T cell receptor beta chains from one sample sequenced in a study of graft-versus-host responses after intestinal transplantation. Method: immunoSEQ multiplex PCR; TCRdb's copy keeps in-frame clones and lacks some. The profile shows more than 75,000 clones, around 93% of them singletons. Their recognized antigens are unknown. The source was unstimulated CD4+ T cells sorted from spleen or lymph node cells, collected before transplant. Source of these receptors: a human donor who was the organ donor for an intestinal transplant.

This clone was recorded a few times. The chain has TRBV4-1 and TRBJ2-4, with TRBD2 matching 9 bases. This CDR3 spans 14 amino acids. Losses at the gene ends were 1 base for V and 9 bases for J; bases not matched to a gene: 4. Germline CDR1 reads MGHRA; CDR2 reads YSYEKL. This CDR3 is CASSQGGGRGIQYF. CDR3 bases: TGCGCCAGCAGCCAAGGCGGCGGGAGGGGCATTCAGTACTTC.

CDR3 sequence: CASKQGFNQPQHF. In DNA form, the CDR3 reads TGCGCCAGCAAACAGGGATTCAATCAGCCCCAGCATTTT. This chain joins TRBV10-2 and TRBJ1-5; maybe TRBD1 (6 bases). Trimming left V 7 bases short and J 3 bases short, with 10 bases between. The germline V gene has CDR1 WSHSY and CDR2 SAAADI. The CDR3 is made up of 13 amino acids.